This passage covers 20 T cell receptor beta chains from one sample sequenced in a study of T cells in localized non-small cell lung cancer. Assay used: immunoSEQ multiplex PCR; TCRdb lists only in-frame clones, some missing. The sample carries around 40,000 clones, approximately 83% recorded once. The specimen was PBMCs, collected before any cancer treatment. All receptors come from a man aged 35 to 70 with stage II lung adenocarcinoma.

The chain recombines TRBV12-2 with TRBJ1-5. TRBV12-2 is a known pseudogene. CDR3 size: 15 residues. This CDR3 reads CASRLITRAGQPQHF. The DNA for the CDR3 is TGTGCAAGTCGCTTAATTACTAGGGCTGGCCAGCCCCAGCATTTT.

The rearrangement links TRBV28 to TRBJ2-1; 11 bases map to TRBD2. Germline loops: CDR1 MDHEN, CDR2 SYDVKM. V trimming: 4 bases; J trimming: 6 bases; junction bases outside the gene matches: 5. This CDR3 comprises 15 residues. The CDR3 here is CASSSGTSGINEQFF. Written as DNA, the CDR3 is TGTGCCAGCAGTTCCGGGACTAGCGGAATCAATGAGCAGTTCTTC.

This clone has more than one count but fewer than ten. The chain uses TRBV2 and TRBJ1-6; TRBD1 might be the D (5 bases). The CDR3 extends over 12 amino acids. The germline V gene has CDR1 SNHLY and CDR2 FYNNEI. Between the trimmed V and J ends, which lost 8 bases and 8 bases, there was a span of 10 bases. CDR3 amino acids: CASGAPDSPLHF. The CDR3, as DNA: TGTGCCAGCGGGGCCCCGGATTCACCCCTCCACTTT.

The rearrangement uses TRBV5-6 and TRBJ2-7, with D possibly being TRBD2 (5 bases). The CDR3 contains 14 residues. V was trimmed by 4 bases and J by 6 bases, leaving 17 bases between them. The V gene's germline CDR1 is SGHDT and CDR2 YYEEEE. CDR3 bases: TGTGCCAGCAGCATCGGACTGCCGCCACGCGAGCAGTACTTC. This encodes CASSIGLPPREQYF.

The chain links TRBV7-9 to TRBJ1-4; the D gene is possibly TRBD1 (6 bases). This CDR3 is 13 amino acids long. The V and J ends lost 8 bases and 3 bases respectively, with 10 bases between them. Germline assignment: CDR1 SEHNR and CDR2 FQNEAQ (reference sequence). CDR3 region: CASAGAANEKLFF. CDR3 nucleotides: TGTGCCAGCGCAGGGGCGGCTAATGAAAAACTGTTTTTT.

In this sample, this clone turned up a few times. V is TRBV6-5 and J is TRBJ2-7; no firm D call. There are 14 residues in the CDR3. Trimming stripped 0 bases from V and 2 bases from J, with 8 bases between. CDR1 MNHEY and CDR2 SVGAGI come from the germline V gene. CDR3 bases: TGTGCCAGCAGTTACTCCGGGCCCGCCTACGAGCAGTACTTC. The encoded protein is CASSYSGPAYEQYF.

V gene TRBV5-1 combines with J gene TRBJ1-1; D gene unclear. Trimming took 2 bases from V and 0 from J, leaving 11 bases between them. CDR1 SGHRS and CDR2 YFSETQ come from the germline V gene. CDR3 length: 15 amino acids. CDR3 region: CASSFSQAMNTEAFF. As DNA, the CDR3 is TGCGCCAGCAGCTTTTCTCAAGCAATGAACACTGAAGCTTTCTTT.

The CDR3 loop reads CASSLRSSYEQYF. CDR3 DNA: TGCGCCAGCAGCTTAAGGAGCTCCTACGAGCAGTACTTC. The chain employs TRBV5-1 and TRBJ2-7, with D uncertain. V was shortened by 2 bases and J by 0 bases, with 6 bases between the two germline ends. Germline V gives CDR1 SGHRS, CDR2 YFSETQ. This CDR3 has 13 amino acids.

The sample holds one count of this clone. This chain uses TRBV7-2 with TRBJ2-3, with 8 bases fitting TRBD2. This CDR3 region has 18 residues. J was trimmed by 1 base and V by 1 base; bases with no gene match: 10. Germline V gene sequence: CDR1 SGHTA, CDR2 FQGNSA. The CDR3 loop is CASSLVRLLAAGTDTQYF. For the CDR3, the DNA is TGTGCCAGCAGCTTAGTCCGGCTACTAGCGGCAGGCACAGATACGCAGTATTTT.

The chain couples TRBV10-3 to TRBJ1-1, with 9 bases fitting TRBD1. This CDR3 contains 15 residues. The germline V gene encodes CDR1 ENHRY and CDR2 SYGVKD. After removal of 4 bases from V and 3 bases from J, the junction contained 6 bases not matched to a gene. The CDR3 nucleotides are TGTGCCATCAGTGGGTCAGACAGGGGGGACACTGAAGCTTTCTTT. Amino acid sequence: CAISGSDRGDTEAFF.

The V and J genes are TRBV6-1 and TRBJ2-7; D call uncertain. This CDR3 is built from 12 residues. In germline, CDR1 is MNHNS, CDR2 SASEGT. V gave up 4 bases and J gave up 2 bases, with 6 bases separating them. CDR3 DNA: TGTGCCAGCAGTGCGTCAGCCTACGAGCAGTACTTC. Translated, it gives CASSASAYEQYF.

The J gene is TRBJ2-2, the V gene TRBV11-2, with 11 bases matching TRBD2. Germline V lookup: CDR1 SGHAT, CDR2 FQNNGV. Trimming at V came to 6 bases and at J to 4 bases, leaving 4 bases not matched to a gene. The CDR3 is 15 residues long. The CDR3 bases are TGTGCCAGCAGGCCTAGCGGGGGGCTCACCGGGGAGCTGTTTTTT. It encodes CASRPSGGLTGELFF.

This rearrangement joins TRBV9 to TRBJ2-1, with TRBD2 identical over 11 bases. The CDR3 contains 15 residues. Germline V gene sequence: CDR1 SGDLS, CDR2 YYNGEE. Germline trimming cut 4 bases from V and 5 bases from J; bases unmatched to any gene: 5. Here the CDR3 reads CASSPGLAVHNEQFF. DNA for the CDR3: TGTGCCAGCAGCCCGGGACTAGCGGTACACAATGAGCAGTTCTTC.

The rearrangement joins TRBV18 to TRBJ2-7; TRBD2 is a possible D gene (5 bases). This CDR3 comprises 13 residues. Germline-derived CDR1 and CDR2 are KGHSH and LQKENI. Trimming took off 3 bases at V and 8 bases at J, with 14 bases between the two ends. In DNA form, the CDR3 reads TGTGCCAGCTCACCGGTGTCAGGAGGCAAGCAGTACTTC. Encoded protein: CASSPVSGGKQYF.

CDR3 in amino acids: CASSSLGTSIRNEQFF. CDR3 coding DNA: TGCGCCAGCAGCTCCCTAGGGACTAGCATTCGAAATGAGCAGTTCTTC. V gene TRBV5-1 combines with J gene TRBJ2-1; 9 positions agree with TRBD2. Trimming cost V 3 bases and J 7 bases; bases outside gene matches: 11. Germline loops: CDR1 SGHRS, CDR2 YFSETQ. The CDR3 spans 16 residues. Full variable domain (missing parts from reference TRBV5-1 and TRBJ2-1): KAGVTQTPRYLIKTRGQQVTLSCSPISGHRSVSWYQQTPGQGLQFLFEYFSETQRNKGNFPGRFSGRQFSNSRSEMNVSTLELGDSALYLCASSSLGTSIRNEQFFGPGTRLTVL.

The rearrangement joins TRBV4-2 to TRBJ2-7; 8 nucleotides agree with TRBD2. The CDR3 runs to 15 residues. Per germline, CDR1 LGHNA and CDR2 YNFKEQ. J gave up 0 bases and V 4 bases, and 5 bases lay outside the gene matches. CDR3 region: CASSLEAGASYEQYF. The CDR3 bases are TGTGCCAGCAGCCTAGAAGCGGGAGCCTCCTACGAGCAGTACTTC.

J is TRBJ1-5 and V is TRBV14; 9 bases match TRBD1. With 1 base clipped from V and 4 bases from J, the junction kept 2 bases outside the gene matches. CDR1 and CDR2 (germline): SGHDN, FVKESK. The CDR3 contains 15 residues. The CDR3 region has the DNA TGTGCCAGCAGCCAAGGAGGGACAGGGAATCAGCCCCAGCATTTT. It codes for CASSQGGTGNQPQHF.

V gene TRBV27 combines with J gene TRBJ2-3; the match to TRBD2 covers 10 bases. CDR1 and CDR2 from the germline V gene are MNHEY and SMNVEV (reference sequence). CDR3 length equals 14 residues. Trimming removed 8 bases from V and 8 bases from J; junction bases left unmatched: 10. CDR3 sequence reads: CASYKREGLSTQYF. The DNA for the CDR3 is TGTGCCAGCTATAAGCGGGAGGGCCTATCTACGCAGTATTTT.

About this clone: The same CDR3 can be traced to other DNA sequences in this sample. This CDR3 reads CASIPFSQETQYF. CDR3 nucleotides: TGTGCCAGCATCCCCTTTTCCCAAGAGACCCAGTACTTC. The chain uses TRBV6-6 and TRBJ2-5; no reliable D call. V gave up 7 bases and J gave up 1 base, with 10 bases separating them. The CDR3 length is 13 residues. Germline V gene sequence: CDR1 MNHNY, CDR2 SVGAGI (reference sequence).

V gene TRBV11-2 combines with J gene TRBJ2-7, with 10 bases aligning to TRBD1. The CDR3 is made up of 14 amino acids. The germline gives CDR1 SGHAT, CDR2 FQNNGV. J was trimmed by 3 bases and V by 8 bases; bases with no gene match: 7. CDR3 nucleotide sequence: TGTGCCAGCGGAACGGGACAGGGGAACTACGAGCAGTACTTC. Protein product: CASGTGQGNYEQYF.